This TCR beta chain stems from a study of Ad26.COV2.S vaccination and SARS-CoV-2 variants. Data came from immunoSEQ multiplex PCR; TCRdb stores just in-frame clones and leaves some out. The data show over 400,000 clones, about 91% seen once. Treatment specified: around 19 received Ad26.COV2.S at low or high dose, single or two shots; about 5 received placebo; per-sample allocation not given. Sample collection was performed on day 63 after the first vaccine or placebo injection. The specimen comprised peripheral blood, sampled in a trial of Ad26.COV2.S vaccine versus placebo. The TCR was taken from a person aged 18-65 years who received the Ad26.COV2.S COVID-19 vaccine or a placebo.

CDR3 coding DNA: TGTGCCAGCAGCCGAGGACAGGGGGCTGGAAACACCATATATTTT. Translation: CASSRGQGAGNTIYF. This chain joins TRBV13 and TRBJ1-3; 10 bases match TRBD1. The J segment lost 2 bases and the V segment lost 5 bases, leaving 3 bases of the junction unmatched. Germline V gives CDR1 PRHDT, CDR2 FYEKMQ (reference sequence). The CDR3 sequence is 15 residues long.